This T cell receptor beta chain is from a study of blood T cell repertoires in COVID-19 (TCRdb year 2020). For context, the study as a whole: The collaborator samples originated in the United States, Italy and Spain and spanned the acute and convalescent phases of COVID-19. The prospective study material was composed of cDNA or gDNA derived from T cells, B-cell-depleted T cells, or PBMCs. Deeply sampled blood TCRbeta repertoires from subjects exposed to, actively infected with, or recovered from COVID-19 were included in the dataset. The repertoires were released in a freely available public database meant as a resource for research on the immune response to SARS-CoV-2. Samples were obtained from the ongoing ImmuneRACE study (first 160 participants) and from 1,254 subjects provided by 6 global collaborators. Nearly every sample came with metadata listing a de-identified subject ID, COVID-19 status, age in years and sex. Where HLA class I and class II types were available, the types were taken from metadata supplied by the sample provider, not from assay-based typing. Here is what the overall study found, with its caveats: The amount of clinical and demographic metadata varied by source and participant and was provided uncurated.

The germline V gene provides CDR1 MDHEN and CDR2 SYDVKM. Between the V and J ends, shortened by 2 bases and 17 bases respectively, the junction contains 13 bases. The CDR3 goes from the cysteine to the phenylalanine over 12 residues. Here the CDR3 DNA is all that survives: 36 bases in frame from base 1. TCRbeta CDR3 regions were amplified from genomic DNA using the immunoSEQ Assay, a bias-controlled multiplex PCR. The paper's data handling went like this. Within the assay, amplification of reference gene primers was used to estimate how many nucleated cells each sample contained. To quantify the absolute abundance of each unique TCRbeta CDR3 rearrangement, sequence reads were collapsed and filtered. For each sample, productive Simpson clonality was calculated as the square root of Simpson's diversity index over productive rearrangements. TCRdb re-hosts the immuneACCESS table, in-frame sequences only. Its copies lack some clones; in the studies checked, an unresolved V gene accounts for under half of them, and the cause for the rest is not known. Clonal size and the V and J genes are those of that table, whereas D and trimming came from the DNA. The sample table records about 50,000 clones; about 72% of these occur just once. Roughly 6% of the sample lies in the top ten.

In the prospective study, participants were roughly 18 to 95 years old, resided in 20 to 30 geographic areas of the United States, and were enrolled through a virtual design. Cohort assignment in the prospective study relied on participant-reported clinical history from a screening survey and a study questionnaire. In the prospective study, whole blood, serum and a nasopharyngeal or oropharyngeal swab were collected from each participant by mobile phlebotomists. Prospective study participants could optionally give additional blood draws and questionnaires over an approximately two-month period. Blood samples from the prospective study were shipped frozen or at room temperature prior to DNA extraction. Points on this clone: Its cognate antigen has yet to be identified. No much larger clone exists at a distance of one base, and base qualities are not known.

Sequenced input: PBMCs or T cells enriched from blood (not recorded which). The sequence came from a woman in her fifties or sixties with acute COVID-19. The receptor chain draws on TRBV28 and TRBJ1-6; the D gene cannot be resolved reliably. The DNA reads TGTGCCAGCAGTTTAAGCGGCGAGGACTTCCACTTT. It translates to CASSLSGEDFHF.